The clone carrying this TCR beta chain was seen once. Its antigen is unknown. Thyroid surgery had not been preceded by any treatment in any patient. The sample is drawn from a study of metastatic and nonmetastatic thyroid tumors. The overall study: Comparison of repertoires was carried out across blood and tumor or nodule tissue from malignant and benign thyroid patients. Study observations and caveats: Reported TCR beta diversity, measured in blood and tumor, was significantly higher for malignant thyroid tumors than for benign nodules.

Germline V gene data show CDR1 as SGHRS and CDR2 as YFSETQ. This CDR3 comprises 17 residues. Trimming cost V 1 base and J 2 bases, with 16 bases left between them. TCRdb recomputed clones from the PCR reads via MiXCR. The sample lists about 34,000 clones; 17% were seen once. This sequence was found in a female donor with papillary thyroid cancer or a benign thyroid nodule (not recorded which). Some clones in this sample may be carry-over from other donors' samples. Sequences were obtained from blood. The V gene is TRBV5-1, the J gene TRBJ2-1; D is uncertain. Here the CDR3 reads CASSLYVERGPYNEQFF. In DNA, the CDR3 is TGCGCCAGCAGCTTGTATGTAGAGCGAGGCCCCTACAATGAGCAGTTCTTC.